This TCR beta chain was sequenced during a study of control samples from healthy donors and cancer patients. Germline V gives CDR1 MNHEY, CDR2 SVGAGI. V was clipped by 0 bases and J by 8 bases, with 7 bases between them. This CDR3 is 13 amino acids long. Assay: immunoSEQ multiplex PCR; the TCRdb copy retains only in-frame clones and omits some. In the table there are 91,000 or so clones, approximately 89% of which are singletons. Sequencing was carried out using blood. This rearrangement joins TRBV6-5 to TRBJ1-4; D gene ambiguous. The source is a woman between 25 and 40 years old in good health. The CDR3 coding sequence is TGTGCCAGCAGTTACTCTTTTGGGGAAAAACTGTTTTTT. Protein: CASSYSFGEKLFF.